Listed here are 3 T cell receptor beta chains from one sample, sequenced in a study of vaccination and CD4 T cells after COVID-19. Antigens of these TCRs are unknown. Treatment in this sample: roughly nine-day PBMC culture with coronavirus spike peptide pools or control peptides (ViraFEST assay). The Oncomine TCR Beta short-read assay generated sequence data from the DNA of cultured CD4+ T cells. A single record per CDR3 protein comes from TCRdb applying MiXCR to the PCR reads. The data hold approximately 15,000 distinct CDR3 sequences, with about 53% observed a single time. The specimen sequenced was CD4+ T cells from blood, cultured in vitro. Source of these receptors: a human donor who had recovered from COVID-19.

The chain uses TRBV11-3 and TRBJ2-5; D uncertain. The germline CDR1 and CDR2 sequences are SGHNT and YENEEA. Trimming removed 2 bases at V and 4 bases at J, with 14 bases between. This CDR3 comprises 15 residues. The CDR3 reads CASSLWEGSLETQYF. For the CDR3, the DNA is TGTGCCAGCAGCTTATGGGAAGGGTCATTAGAGACCCAGTACTTC.

This clonotype is judged medium-sized. The chain joins TRBV2 to TRBJ1-2; D ambiguous. Germline loops: CDR1 SNHLY, CDR2 FYNNEI. The CDR3 extends over 10 amino acids. The germline V and J ends were trimmed by 8 bases and 11 bases, with 12 bases remaining between them. The CDR3 bases are TGTGCCAGCGGCGGGTCGATGTACACCTTC. Residues: CASGGSMYTF.

This clonotype is judged medium-sized. V gene TRBV20-1 combines with J gene TRBJ2-5, with 14 bases identical to TRBD2. The CDR3 is 14 residues long. Germline assignment: CDR1 DFQATT and CDR2 SNEGSKA (reference sequence). The ends lost 6 bases at V and 11 bases at J; junction bases unmatched: 11. CDR3 bases: TGCAGTGCCCCGGGACTAGCGGGGGAGTGGCGTCAGTACTTC. Translation gives CSAPGLAGEWRQYF.